This record covers a single TCR beta chain. Its antigen is currently not known. No base-level quality is on record; no much larger clone is a single base apart. V drops 1 base and J drops 1 base, leaving 9 bases in between. Reading from cysteine to phenylalanine, the CDR3 counts 15 amino acids. Just CDR3 DNA is preserved here, 45 bases in frame from base 1. The germline V gene provides CDR1 MGHRA and CDR2 YSYEKL. Collaborating institutions collected whole blood in K2EDTA tubes following their own protocols. For TCRbeta analysis, collaborators shipped samples in one of three forms: frozen whole blood, isolated PBMCs, or DNA extracted from either of those sample types. The data derive from a study of blood T cell repertoires in COVID-19 (TCRdb year 2020). Some background on the complete study: Collaborator samples came from the United States, Italy and Spain and covered acute and convalescent phases of COVID-19. The prospective study material was composed of cDNA or gDNA derived from T cells, B-cell-depleted T cells, or PBMCs. Subjects who had been exposed to COVID-19, were actively infected with it, or had recovered from it provided the deeply sampled blood TCRbeta repertoires that made up the dataset. The repertoires were made available in a free public database intended to serve as a resource for research on the immune response to SARS-CoV-2. The samples were drawn from two sources: the first 160 participants of the ongoing ImmuneRACE study, and fewer than 1,500 subjects contributed by 6 global collaborators. Sample metadata almost always included a de-identified subject ID, COVID-19 status, age in years and sex. Where available, HLA class I and class II types were taken from metadata supplied by the sample provider and were not determined by assay-based typing. Overall study outcomes, separate from this receptor: The quantity of clinical and demographic metadata differed by source and by participant and was supplied without curation.

TCRbeta CDR3 regions were amplified from genomic DNA by means of the immunoSEQ Assay, a bias-controlled multiplex PCR. Processing in the source paper ran as follows. The number of nucleated cells in each sample was estimated from the amplification of reference gene primers within the assay. To quantify the absolute abundance of each unique TCRbeta CDR3 rearrangement, sequence reads were collapsed and filtered. For each sample, productive Simpson clonality was calculated by taking the square root of Simpson's diversity index across productive rearrangements. TCRdb obtained this table from immuneACCESS and retained in-frame rearrangements with V and J assigned. These tables miss some clones; where compared with another copy, unresolved V genes account for less than half of the shortfall, and the remainder is unexplained. Clone size and the V and J calls come from that table; the DNA yielded D and trimming. This sample is represented by around 97,000 clones; approximately 87% of them were singletons. 15% of the sample rests with the top ten.

The chain is made from TRBV4-1 and TRBJ2-3; the D gene lacks a confident call. Sequenced input: peripheral blood. The clonotype originates from a human donor in a cohort sampled during active COVID-19. The nucleotide sequence is given as TGCGCCAGCAGCCAAGGGGCGCCAGGCACAGATACGCAGTATTTT. The translation is CASSQGAPGTDTQYF.